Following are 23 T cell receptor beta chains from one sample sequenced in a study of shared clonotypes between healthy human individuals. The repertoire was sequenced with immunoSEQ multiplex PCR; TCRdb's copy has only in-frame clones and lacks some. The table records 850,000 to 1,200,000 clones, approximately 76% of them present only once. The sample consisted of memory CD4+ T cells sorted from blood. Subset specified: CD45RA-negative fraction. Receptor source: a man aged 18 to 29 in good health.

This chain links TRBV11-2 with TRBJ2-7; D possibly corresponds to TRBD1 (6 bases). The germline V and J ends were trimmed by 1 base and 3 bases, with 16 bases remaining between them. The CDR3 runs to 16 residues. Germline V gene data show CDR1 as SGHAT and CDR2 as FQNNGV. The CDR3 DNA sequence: TGTGCCAGCAGCTTAGGGGCAGGGGCCGAGGGCTACGAGCAGTACTTC. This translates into CASSLGAGAEGYEQYF.

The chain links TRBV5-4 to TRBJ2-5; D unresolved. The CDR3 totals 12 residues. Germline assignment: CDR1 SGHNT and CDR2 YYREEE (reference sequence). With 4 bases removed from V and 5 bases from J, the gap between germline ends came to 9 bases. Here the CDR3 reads CASSPYRETQYF. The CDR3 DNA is TGTGCCAGCAGCCCATATAGGGAGACCCAGTACTTC. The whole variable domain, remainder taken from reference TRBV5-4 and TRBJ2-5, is ETGVTQSPTHLIKTRGQQVTLRCSSQSGHNTVSWYQQALGQGPQFIFQYYREEENGRGNFPPRFSGLQFPNYSSELNVNALELDDSALYLCASSPYRETQYFGPGTRLLVL.

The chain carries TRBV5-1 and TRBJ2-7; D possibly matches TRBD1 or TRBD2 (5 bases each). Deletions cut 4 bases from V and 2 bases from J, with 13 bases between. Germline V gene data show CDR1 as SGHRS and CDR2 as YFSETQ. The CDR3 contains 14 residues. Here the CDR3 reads CASSPGTPTYEQYF. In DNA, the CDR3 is TGCGCCAGCAGCCCAGGGACCCCTACCTACGAGCAGTACTTC.

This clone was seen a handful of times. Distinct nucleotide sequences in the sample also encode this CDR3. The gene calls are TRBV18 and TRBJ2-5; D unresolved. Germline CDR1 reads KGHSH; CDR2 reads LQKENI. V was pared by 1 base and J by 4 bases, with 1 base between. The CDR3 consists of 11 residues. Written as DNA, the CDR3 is TGTGCCAGCTCACCACTAGAGACCCAGTACTTC. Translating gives CASSPLETQYF.

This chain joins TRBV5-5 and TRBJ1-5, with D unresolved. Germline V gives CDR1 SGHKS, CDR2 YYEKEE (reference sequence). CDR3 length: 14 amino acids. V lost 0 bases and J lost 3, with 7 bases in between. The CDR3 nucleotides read TGTGCCAGCAGCTTGGGACAAAACAATCAGCCCCAGCATTTT. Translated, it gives CASSLGQNNQPQHF.

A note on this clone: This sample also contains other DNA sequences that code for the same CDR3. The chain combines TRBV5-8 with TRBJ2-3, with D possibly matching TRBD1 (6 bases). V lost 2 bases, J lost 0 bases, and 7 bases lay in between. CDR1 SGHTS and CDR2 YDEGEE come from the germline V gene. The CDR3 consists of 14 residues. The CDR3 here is CASSLGGSTDTQYF. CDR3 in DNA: TGTGCCAGCAGCTTAGGGGGAAGCACAGATACGCAGTATTTT.

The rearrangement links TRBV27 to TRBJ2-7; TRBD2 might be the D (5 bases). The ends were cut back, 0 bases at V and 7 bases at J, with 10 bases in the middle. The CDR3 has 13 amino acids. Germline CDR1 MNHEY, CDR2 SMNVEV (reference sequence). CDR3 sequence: CASSLSWTGEQYF. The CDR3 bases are TGTGCCAGCAGTTTATCGTGGACGGGGGAGCAGTACTTC.

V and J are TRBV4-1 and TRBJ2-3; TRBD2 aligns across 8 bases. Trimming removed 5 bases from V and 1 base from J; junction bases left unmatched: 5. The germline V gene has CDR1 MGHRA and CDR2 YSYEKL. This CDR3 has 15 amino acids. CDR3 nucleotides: TGCGCCAGCAGCGCCAGCGGGAGCCGCACAGATACGCAGTATTTT. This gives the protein CASSASGSRTDTQYF.

The CDR3 DNA reads as TGTGCCAGCAGCTTAGACGTGACCACTCGGTATTTT. Residues: CASSLDVTTRYF. The chain carries TRBV7-6 and TRBJ2-3; D uncertain. CDR3 length: 12 residues. With 1 base removed from V and 14 bases from J, the gap between germline ends came to 13 bases. Germline assignment: CDR1 SGHVS and CDR2 FNYEAQ.

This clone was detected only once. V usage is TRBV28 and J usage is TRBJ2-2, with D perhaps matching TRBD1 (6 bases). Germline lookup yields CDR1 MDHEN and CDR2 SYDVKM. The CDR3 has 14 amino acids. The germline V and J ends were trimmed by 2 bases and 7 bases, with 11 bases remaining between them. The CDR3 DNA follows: TGTGCCAGCAGTTTAGCAGGGGTTGGCGGGGAGCTGTTTTTT. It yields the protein CASSLAGVGGELFF.

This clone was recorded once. The CDR3 sequence is CASSETGGLTGELFF. The CDR3 nucleotides are TGTGCCAGCAGTGAAACAGGGGGCTTGACCGGGGAGCTGTTTTTT. The V gene is TRBV6-4, the J gene TRBJ2-2, with 9 bases aligning to TRBD1. The CDR3 loop spans 15 amino acids. Germline V CDR1 and CDR2: MRHNA, SNTAGT. Losses at the gene ends were 3 bases for V and 5 bases for J; bases not matched to a gene: 4.

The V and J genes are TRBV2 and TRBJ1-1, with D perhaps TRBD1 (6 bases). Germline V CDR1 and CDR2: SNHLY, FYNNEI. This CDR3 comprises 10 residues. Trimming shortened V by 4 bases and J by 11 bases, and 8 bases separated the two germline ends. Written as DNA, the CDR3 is TGTGCCAGCAGTGGGACAGAGGCTTTCTTT. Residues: CASSGTEAFF.

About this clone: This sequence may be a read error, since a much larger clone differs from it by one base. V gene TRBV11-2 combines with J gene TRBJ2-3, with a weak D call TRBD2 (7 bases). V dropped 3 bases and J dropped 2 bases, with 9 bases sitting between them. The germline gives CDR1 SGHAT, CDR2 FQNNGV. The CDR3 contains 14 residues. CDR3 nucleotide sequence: TGTGCCAGCAGCTTGGGGGGGCCCACAGATACGCAGTATTTT. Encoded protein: CASSLGGPTDTQYF. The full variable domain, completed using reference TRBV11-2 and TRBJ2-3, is EAGVAQSPRYKIIEKRQSVAFWCNPISGHATLYWYQQILGQGPKLLIQFQNNGVVDDSQLPKDRFSAERLKGVDSTLKIQPAKLEDSAVYLCASSLGGPTDTQYFGPGTRLTVL.

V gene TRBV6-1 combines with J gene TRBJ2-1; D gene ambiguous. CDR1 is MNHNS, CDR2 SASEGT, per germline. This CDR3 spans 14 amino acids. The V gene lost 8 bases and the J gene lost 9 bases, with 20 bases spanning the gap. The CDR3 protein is CASGVAEFTGEQFF. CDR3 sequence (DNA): TGTGCCAGCGGGGTGGCGGAATTTACGGGTGAGCAGTTCTTC.

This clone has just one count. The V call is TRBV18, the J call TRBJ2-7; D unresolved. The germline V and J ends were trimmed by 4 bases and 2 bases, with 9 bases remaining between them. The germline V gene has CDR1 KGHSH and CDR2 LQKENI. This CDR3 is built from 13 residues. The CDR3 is CASSLDVAYEQYF. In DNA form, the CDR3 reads TGTGCCAGCTCACTTGACGTAGCCTACGAGCAGTACTTC. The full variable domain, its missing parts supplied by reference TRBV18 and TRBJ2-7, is NAGVMQNPRHLVRRRGQEARLRCSPMKGHSHVYWYRQLPEEGLKFMVYLQKENIIDESGMPKERFSAEFPKEGPSILRIQQVVRGDSAAYFCASSLDVAYEQYFGPGTRLTVT.

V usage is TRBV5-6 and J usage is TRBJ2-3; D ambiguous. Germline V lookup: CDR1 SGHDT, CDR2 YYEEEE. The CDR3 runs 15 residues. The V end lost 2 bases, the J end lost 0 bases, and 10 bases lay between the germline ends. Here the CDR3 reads CASSLGQESTDTQYF. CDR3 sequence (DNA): TGTGCCAGCAGCTTAGGTCAGGAGAGCACAGATACGCAGTATTTT.

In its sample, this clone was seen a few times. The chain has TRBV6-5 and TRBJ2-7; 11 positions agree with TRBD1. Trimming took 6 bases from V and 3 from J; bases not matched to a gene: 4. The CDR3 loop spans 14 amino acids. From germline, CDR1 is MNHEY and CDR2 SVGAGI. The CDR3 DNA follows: TGTGCCAGCAGGGCCGGGACAGGGGGCTACGAGCAGTACTTC. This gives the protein CASRAGTGGYEQYF.

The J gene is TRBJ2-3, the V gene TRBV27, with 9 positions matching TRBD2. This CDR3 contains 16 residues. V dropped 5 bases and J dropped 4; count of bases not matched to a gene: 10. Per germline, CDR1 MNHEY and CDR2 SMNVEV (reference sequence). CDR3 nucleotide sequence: TGTGCCAGCAGTCGAATAGCGGGAGTAGGGCCAGATACGCAGTATTTT. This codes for CASSRIAGVGPDTQYF.

CDR3 nucleotides: TGTGCCTGGGACCCCCGGGCCGGGAGGGAAAAACTGTTTTTT. It is translated as CAWDPRAGREKLFF. The genes are TRBV30 and TRBJ1-4; no firm D call. The V and J ends lost 5 bases and 8 bases respectively, with 18 bases between them. Looked up from germline, CDR1 is GTSNPN and CDR2 is SVGIG (reference sequence). This CDR3 has 14 amino acids.

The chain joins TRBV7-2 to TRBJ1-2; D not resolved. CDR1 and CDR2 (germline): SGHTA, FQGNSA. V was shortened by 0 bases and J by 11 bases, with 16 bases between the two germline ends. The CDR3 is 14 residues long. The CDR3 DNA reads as TGTGCCAGCAGCTTAGCTCTTGTGACAACTGGTTACACCTTC. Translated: CASSLALVTTGYTF. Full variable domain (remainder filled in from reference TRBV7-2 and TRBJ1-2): GAGVSQSPSNKVTEKGKDVELRCDPISGHTALYWYRQSLGQGLEFLIYFQGNSAPDKSGLPSDRFSAERTGGSVSTLTIQRTQQEDSAVYLCASSLALVTTGYTFGSGTRLTVV.

DNA of the CDR3: TGTGCCAGCAGCCCGTCAGCGGGAGGGCCAGGGGAGACCCAGTACTTC. It encodes CASSPSAGGPGETQYF. V is TRBV5-4 and J is TRBJ2-5; 10 positions agree with TRBD2. J lost 5 bases, V lost 4 bases, and 11 bases had no gene match. Germline values: CDR1 SGHNT, CDR2 YYREEE (reference sequence). This CDR3 contains 16 residues.

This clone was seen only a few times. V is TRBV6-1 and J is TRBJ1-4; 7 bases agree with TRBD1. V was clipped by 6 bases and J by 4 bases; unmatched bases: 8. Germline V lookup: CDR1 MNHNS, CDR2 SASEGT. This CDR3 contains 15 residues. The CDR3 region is CASSPIGTDNEKLFF. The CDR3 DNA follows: TGTGCCAGCAGCCCGATCGGGACAGATAATGAAAAACTGTTTTTT.

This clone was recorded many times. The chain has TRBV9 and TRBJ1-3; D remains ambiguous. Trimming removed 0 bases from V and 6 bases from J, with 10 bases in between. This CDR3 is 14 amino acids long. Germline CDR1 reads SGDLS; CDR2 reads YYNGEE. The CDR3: CASSVVPSANTIYF. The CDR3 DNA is TGTGCCAGCAGCGTAGTACCCTCCGCAAACACCATATATTTT.